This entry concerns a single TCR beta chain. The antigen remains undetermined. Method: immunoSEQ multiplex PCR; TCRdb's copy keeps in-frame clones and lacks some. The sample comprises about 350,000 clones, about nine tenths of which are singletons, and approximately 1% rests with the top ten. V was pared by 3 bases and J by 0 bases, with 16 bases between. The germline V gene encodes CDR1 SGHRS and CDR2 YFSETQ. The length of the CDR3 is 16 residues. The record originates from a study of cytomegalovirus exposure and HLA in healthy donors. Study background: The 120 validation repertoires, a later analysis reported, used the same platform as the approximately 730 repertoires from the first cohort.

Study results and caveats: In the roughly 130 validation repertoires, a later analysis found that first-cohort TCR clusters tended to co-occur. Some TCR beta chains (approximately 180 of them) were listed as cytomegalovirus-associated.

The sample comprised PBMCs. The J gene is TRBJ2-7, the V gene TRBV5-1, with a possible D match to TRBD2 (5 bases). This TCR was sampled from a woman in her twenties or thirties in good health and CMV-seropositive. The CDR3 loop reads CASSSGPGIRSYEQYF. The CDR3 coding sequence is TGCGCCAGCAGCTCCGGACCGGGGATACGCTCCTACGAGCAGTACTTC.